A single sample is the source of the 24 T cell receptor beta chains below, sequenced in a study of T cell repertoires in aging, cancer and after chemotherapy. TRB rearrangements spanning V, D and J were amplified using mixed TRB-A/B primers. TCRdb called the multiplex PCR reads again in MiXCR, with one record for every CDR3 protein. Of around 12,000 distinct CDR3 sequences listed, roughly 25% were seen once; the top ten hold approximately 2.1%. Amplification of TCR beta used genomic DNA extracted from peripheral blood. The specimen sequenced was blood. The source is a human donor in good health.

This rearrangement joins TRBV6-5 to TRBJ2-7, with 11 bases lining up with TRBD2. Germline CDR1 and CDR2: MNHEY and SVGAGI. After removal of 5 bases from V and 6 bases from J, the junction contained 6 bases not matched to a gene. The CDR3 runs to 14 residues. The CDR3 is CASSEDGLAGEQYF. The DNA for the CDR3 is TGTGCCAGCAGTGAAGACGGACTAGCGGGCGAGCAGTACTTC.

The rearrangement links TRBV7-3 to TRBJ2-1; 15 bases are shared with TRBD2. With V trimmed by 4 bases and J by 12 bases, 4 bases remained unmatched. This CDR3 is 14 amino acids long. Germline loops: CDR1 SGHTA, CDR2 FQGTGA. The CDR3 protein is CASSSGLAGGRQFF. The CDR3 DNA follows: TGTGCCAGCAGCTCCGGACTAGCGGGGGGGCGGCAGTTCTTC.

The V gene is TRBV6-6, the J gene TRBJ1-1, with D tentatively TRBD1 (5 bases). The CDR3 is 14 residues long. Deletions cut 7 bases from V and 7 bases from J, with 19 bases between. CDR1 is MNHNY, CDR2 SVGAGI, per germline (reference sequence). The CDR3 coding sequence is TGTGCCAGCACACCGGGGCCCGGAACCTTTGAAGCTTTCTTT. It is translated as CASTPGPGTFEAFF.

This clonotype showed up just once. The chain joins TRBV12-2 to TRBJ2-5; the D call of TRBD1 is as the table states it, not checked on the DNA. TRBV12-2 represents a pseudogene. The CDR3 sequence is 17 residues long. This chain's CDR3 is CASRFRDRGLWVETQYF. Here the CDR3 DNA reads TGTGCAAGTCGCTTTAGGGACAGGGGCCTTTGGGTAGAGACCCAGTACTTC.

The CDR3 protein is CASRPLTLTRARNEQFF. In DNA form, the CDR3 reads TGCGCCAGCAGACCACTCACCCTCACTCGGGCCAGGAATGAGCAGTTCTTC. J is TRBJ2-1 and V is TRBV5-1; D unclear. Germline assignment: CDR1 SGHRS and CDR2 YFSETQ. The CDR3 is made up of 17 amino acids. V was shortened by 5 bases and J by 7 bases, with 25 bases between the two germline ends.

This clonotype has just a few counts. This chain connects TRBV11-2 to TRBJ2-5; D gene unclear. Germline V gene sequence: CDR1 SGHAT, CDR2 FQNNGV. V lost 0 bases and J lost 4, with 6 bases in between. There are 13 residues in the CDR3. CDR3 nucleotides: TGTGCCAGCAGCTTAGACTACGGAGAGACCCAGTACTTC. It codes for CASSLDYGETQYF.

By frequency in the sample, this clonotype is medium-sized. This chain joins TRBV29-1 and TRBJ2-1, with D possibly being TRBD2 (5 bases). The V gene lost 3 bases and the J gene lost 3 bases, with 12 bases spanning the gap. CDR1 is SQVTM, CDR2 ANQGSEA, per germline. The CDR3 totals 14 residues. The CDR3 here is CSVDGPEGYNEQFF. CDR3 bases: TGCAGCGTTGATGGCCCCGAGGGCTACAATGAGCAGTTCTTC.

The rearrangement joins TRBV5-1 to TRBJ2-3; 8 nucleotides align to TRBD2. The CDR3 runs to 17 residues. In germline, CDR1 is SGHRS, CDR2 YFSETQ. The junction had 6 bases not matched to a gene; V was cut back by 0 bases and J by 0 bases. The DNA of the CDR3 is TGCGCCAGCAGCTTGGGGCTAGCGGGTACGAGCACAGATACGCAGTATTTT. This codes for CASSLGLAGTSTDTQYF.

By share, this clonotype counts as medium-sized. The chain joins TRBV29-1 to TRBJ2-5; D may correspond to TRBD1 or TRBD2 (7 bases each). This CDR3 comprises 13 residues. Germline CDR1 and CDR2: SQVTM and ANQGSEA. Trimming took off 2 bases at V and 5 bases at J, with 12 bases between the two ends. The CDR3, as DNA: TGCAGCGTTGAACAGGGGGGAGGGGAGACCCAGTACTTC. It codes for CSVEQGGGETQYF.

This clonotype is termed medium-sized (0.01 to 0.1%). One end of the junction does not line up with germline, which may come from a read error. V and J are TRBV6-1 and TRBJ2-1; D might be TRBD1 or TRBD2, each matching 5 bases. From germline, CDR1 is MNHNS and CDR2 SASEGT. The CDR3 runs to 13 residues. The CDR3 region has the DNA TGTGCCAGCAGTGAGGCTGTCGGGACCTCGGAGGTCTTC. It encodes CASSEAVGTSEVF.

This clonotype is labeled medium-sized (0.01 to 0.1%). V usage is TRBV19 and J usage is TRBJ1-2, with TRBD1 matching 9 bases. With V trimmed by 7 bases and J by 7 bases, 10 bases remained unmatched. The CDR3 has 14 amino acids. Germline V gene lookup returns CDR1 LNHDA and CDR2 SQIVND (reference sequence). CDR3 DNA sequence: TGTGCCAGTATTAAGGACAGGGGCTTCAGTGGCTACACCTTC. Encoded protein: CASIKDRGFSGYTF.

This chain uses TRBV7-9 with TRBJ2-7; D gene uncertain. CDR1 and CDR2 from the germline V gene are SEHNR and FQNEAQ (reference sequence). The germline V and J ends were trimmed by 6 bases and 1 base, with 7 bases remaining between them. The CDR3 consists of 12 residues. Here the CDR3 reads CASRRGSYEQYF. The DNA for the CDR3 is TGTGCCAGCAGAAGAGGATCCTACGAGCAGTACTTC.

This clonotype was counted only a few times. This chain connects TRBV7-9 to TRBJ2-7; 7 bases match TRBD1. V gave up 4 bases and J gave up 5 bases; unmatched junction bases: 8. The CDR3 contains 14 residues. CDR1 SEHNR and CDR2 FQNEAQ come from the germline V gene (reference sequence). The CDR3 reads CASSYAGDSHEQYF. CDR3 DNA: TGTGCCAGCAGCTACGCAGGGGACAGCCACGAGCAGTACTTC.

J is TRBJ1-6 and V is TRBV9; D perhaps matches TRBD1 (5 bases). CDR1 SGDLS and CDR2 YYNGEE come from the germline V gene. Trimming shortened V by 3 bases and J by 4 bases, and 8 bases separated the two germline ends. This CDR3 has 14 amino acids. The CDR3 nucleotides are TGTGCCAGCAGCGCTAGGGGATATAATTCACCCCTCCACTTT. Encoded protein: CASSARGYNSPLHF.

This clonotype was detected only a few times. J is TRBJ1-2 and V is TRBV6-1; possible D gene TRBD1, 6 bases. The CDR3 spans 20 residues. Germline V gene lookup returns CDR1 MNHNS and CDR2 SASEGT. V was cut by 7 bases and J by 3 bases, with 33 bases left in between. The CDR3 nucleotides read TGTGCCAGCACCCCCCTGCATTTGGGGGCGAGCTCTTCACTATACTATGGCTACACCTTC. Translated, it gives CASTPLHLGASSSLYYGYTF.

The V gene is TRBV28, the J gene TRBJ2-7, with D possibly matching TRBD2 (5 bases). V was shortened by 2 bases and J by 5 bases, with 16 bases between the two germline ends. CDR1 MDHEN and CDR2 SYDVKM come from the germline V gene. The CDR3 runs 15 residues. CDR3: CASSLSVGVWDEQYF. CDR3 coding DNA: TGTGCCAGCAGTTTAAGCGTCGGGGTCTGGGACGAGCAGTACTTC.

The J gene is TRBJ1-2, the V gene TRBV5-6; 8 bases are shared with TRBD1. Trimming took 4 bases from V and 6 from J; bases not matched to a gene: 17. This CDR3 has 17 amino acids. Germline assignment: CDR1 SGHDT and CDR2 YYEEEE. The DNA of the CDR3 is TGTGCCAGCAGCCAAGTAAGAGTGGTGACAGGGGTGGATGGCTACACCTTC. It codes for CASSQVRVVTGVDGYTF.

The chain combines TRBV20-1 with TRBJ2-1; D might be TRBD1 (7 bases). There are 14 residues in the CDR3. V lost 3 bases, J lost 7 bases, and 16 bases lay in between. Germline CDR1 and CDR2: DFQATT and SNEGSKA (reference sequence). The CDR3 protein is CSARAQGEANEQFF. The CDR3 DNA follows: TGCAGTGCTAGGGCGCAGGGGGAGGCTAATGAGCAGTTCTTC.

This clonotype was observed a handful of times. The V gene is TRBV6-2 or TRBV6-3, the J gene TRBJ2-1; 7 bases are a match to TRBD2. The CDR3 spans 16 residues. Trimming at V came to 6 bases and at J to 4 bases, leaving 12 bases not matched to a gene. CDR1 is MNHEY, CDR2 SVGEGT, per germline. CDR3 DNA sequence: TGTGCCAGCAGATCCTTCGTTGGGCGGGGGTACAATGAGCAGTTCTTC. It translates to CASRSFVGRGYNEQFF.

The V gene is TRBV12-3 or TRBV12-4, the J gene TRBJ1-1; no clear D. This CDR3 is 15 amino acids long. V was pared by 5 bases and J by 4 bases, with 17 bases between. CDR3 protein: CASSPAGVGPTEAFF. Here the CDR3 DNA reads TGTGCCAGCAGTCCGGCCGGGGTTGGGCCCACTGAAGCTTTCTTT.

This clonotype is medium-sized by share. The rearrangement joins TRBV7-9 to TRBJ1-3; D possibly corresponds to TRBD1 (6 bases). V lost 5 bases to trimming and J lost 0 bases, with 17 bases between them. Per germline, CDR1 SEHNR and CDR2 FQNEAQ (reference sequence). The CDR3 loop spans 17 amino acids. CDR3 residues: CASSPKVWDNSGNTIYF. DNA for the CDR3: TGTGCCAGCAGCCCAAAGGTATGGGACAACTCTGGAAACACCATATATTTT. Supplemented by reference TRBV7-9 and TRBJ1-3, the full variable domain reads DTGVSQNPRHKITKRGQNVTFRCDPISEHNRLYWYRQTLGQGPEFLTYFQNEAQLEKSRLLSDRFSAERPKGSFSTLEIQRTEQGDSAMYLCASSPKVWDNSGNTIYFGEGSWLTVV.

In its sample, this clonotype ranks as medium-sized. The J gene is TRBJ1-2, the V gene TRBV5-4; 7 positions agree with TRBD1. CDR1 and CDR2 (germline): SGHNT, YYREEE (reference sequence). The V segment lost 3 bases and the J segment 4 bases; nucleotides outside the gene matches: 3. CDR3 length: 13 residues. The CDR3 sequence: CASSSTGTYGYTF. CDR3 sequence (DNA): TGTGCCAGCAGCTCGACAGGGACCTATGGCTACACCTTC.

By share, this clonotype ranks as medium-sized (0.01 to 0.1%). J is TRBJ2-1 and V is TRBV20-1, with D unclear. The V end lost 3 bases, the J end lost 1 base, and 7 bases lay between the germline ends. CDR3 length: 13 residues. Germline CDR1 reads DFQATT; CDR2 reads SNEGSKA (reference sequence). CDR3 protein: CSARGLSYNEQFF. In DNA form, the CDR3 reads TGCAGTGCTAGGGGGTTATCCTACAATGAGCAGTTCTTC.

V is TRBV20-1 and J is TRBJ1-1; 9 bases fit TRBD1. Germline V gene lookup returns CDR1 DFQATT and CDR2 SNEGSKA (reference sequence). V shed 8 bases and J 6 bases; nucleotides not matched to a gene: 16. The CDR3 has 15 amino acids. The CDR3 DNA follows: TGCAGTTCCCTCTCGCCCGGGACAGGGAAACCTGAAGCTTTCTTT. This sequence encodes CSSLSPGTGKPEAFF.